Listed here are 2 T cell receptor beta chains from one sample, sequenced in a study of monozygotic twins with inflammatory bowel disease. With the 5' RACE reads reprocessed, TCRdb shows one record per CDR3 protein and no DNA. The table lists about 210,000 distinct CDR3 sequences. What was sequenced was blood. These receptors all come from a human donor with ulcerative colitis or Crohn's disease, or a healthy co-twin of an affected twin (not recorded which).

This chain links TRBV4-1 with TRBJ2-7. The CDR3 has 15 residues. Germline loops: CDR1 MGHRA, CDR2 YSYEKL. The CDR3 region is CASSQDLDGLIEQYF.

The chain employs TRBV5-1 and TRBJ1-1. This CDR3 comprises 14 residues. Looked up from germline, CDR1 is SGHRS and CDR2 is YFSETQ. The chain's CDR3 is CASSLLSSGTEAFF.